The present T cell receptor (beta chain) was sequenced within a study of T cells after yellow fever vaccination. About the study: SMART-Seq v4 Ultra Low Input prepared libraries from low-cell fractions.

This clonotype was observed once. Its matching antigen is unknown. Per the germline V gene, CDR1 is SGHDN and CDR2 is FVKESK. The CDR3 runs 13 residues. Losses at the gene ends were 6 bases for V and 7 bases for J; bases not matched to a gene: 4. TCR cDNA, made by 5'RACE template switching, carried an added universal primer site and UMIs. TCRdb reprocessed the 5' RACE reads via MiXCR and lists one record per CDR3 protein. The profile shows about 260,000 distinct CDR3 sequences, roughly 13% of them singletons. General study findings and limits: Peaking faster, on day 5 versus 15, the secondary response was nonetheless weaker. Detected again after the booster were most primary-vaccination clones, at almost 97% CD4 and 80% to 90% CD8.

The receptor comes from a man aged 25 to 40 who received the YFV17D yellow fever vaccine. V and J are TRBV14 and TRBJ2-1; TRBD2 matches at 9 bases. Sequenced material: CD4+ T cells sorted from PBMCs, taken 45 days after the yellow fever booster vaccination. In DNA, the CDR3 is TGTGCCAGCAGACCTAGCGGGAATAATGAGCAGTTCTTC. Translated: CASRPSGNNEQFF.